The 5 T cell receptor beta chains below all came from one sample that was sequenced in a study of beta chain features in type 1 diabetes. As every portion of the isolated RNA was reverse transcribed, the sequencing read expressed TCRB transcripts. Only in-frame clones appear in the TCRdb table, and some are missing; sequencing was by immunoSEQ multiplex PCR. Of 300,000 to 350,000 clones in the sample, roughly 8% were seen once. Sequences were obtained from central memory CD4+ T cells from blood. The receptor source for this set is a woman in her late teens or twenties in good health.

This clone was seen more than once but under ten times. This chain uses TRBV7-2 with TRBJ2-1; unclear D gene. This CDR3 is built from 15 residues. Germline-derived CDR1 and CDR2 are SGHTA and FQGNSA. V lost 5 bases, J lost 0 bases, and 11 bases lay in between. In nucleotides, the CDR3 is TGTGCCAGCAGCCAGACGCGGACCTCCTACAATGAGCAGTTCTTC. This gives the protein CASSQTRTSYNEQFF.

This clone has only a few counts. DNA of the CDR3: TGTGCCAGCAGCTGGGGATCTGGGCAGGGGATCTACGAGCAGTACTTC. The encoded protein is CASSWGSGQGIYEQYF. The chain is built from TRBV7-6 and TRBJ2-7, with D perhaps matching TRBD1 (6 bases). The ends were cut back, 4 bases at V and 3 bases at J, with 19 bases in the middle. The CDR3 is 16 amino acids. Germline-derived CDR1 and CDR2 are SGHVS and FNYEAQ. Full variable domain (remainder filled in from reference TRBV7-6 and TRBJ2-7): GAGVSQSPRYKVTKRGQDVALRCDPISGHVSLYWYRQALGQGPEFLTYFNYEAQQDKSGLPNDRFSAERPEGSISTLTIQRTEQRDSAMYRCASSWGSGQGIYEQYFGPGTRLTVT.

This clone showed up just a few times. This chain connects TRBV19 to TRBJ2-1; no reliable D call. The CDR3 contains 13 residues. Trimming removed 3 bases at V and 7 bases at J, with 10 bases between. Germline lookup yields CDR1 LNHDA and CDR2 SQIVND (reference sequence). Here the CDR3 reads CASSITWDNEQFF. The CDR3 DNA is TGTGCCAGTAGTATCACTTGGGATAATGAGCAGTTCTTC.

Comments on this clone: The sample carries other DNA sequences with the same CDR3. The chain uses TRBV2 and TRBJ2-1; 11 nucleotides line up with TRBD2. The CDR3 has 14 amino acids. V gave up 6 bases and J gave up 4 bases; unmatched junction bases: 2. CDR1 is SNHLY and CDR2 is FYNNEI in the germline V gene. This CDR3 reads CASRRTSGYNEQFF. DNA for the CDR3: TGTGCCAGCAGACGGACTAGCGGGTACAATGAGCAGTTCTTC.

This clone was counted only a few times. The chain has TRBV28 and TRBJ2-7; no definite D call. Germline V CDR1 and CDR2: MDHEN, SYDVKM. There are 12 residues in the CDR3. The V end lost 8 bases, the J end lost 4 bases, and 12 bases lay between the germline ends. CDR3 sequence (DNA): TGTGCCAGCCAGGCGGCCGTTTACGAGCAGTACTTC. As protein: CASQAAVYEQYF. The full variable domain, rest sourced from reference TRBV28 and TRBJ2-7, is DVKVTQSSRYLVKRTGEKVFLECVQDMDHENMFWYRQDPGLGLRLIYFSYDVKMKEKGDIPEGYSVSREKKERFSLILESASTNQTSMYLCASQAAVYEQYFGPGTRLTVT.